The text below deals with one T cell receptor (beta chain). The ends were cut back, 0 bases at V and 10 bases at J, with 20 bases in the middle. The length of the CDR3 is 16 residues. The germline V gene encodes CDR1 SGHRS and CDR2 YFSETQ. TCRdb re-called the 5' RACE reads through MiXCR, storing one row per CDR3 protein. The sample has about 790,000 distinct CDR3 sequences; over 15% are singletons. This entry comes from a study of identical twins. These same records also appear under a second study, on T cells expressing NK-cell markers. That paper notes: Roughly six donors carried dominant NKG2C+ clonotypes that made up roughly 1.0-7.0% of their CD8+ T cells.

This TCR came from a woman aged 18-30 years in good health. The specimen sequenced was PBMCs. The rearrangement uses TRBV5-1 and TRBJ2-1; the D call may be TRBD1 or TRBD2 (5 bases each). The CDR3 nucleotides read TGCGCCAGCAGCTTGGGGGGGACGGTGAGGGCGCGGGAGCAGTTCTTC. This sequence encodes CASSLGGTVRAREQFF.